This passage covers 17 T cell receptor beta chains from one sample sequenced in a study of T cells expressing NK-cell markers. TCRdb re-called the 5' RACE reads, yielding one record per CDR3 amino acid sequence without DNA. The sample yields 200,000 to 300,000 distinct CDR3 sequences, of which the top ten take up around 4%. The sample consisted of blood T cells: a sorted CD56 or NKG2C T cell subset, CD4+ or CD8+ T cells, or bulk PBMC T cells (not recorded which). The receptors shown here come from a woman aged 18 to 75 in good health.

The rearrangement joins TRBV6-1 to TRBJ1-4; with no DNA, the TCRdb D assignment of TRBD1 cannot be verified. The CDR3 loop spans 12 amino acids. CDR1 is MNHNS and CDR2 is SASEGT in the germline V gene. This CDR3 is CASKPDIEKLFF.

V is TRBV10-3 and J is TRBJ1-1; TCRdb's assignment of TRBD1 cannot be checked, as there is no DNA. CDR3 length equals 15 residues. Germline CDR1 is ENHRY and CDR2 is SYGVKD. CDR3 amino acids: CAISEPGTGNPEAFF.

The chain recombines TRBV9 with TRBJ2-7; without DNA, the TCRdb call of TRBD2 cannot be checked. Per germline, CDR1 SGDLS and CDR2 YYNGEE. CDR3 length equals 15 residues. The CDR3 is CASSVGTSGAYEQYF.

This chain uses TRBV20-1 with TRBJ2-1. The germline CDR1 and CDR2 sequences are DFQATT and SNEGSKA (reference sequence). The CDR3 has 13 amino acids. CDR3 loop: CSARLPKWNEQFF.

The CDR3 reads CSAEGGSQPQHF. This rearrangement joins TRBV20-1 to TRBJ1-5; lacking DNA, the TRBD1 call made by TCRdb goes unchecked. Per germline, CDR1 DFQATT and CDR2 SNEGSKA (reference sequence). The CDR3 runs 12 residues.

V is TRBV29-1 and J is TRBJ1-2; the TCRdb D gene call, TRBD1, has no DNA to confirm it. The germline V gene has CDR1 SQVTM and CDR2 ANQGSEA. This CDR3 is built from 13 residues. CDR3: CSVVSDRGYGYTF.

The chain carries TRBV7-8 and TRBJ2-1; as DNA is missing, the TRBD2 call by TCRdb cannot be tested. This CDR3 has 15 residues. Germline V lookup: CDR1 SGHVS, CDR2 FQNEAQ. CDR3: CASSLRDSSSNEQFF.

The V gene is TRBV5-5, the J gene TRBJ2-1. There are 15 residues in the CDR3. Germline loops: CDR1 SGHKS, CDR2 YYEKEE (reference sequence). CDR3: CASSLDLSSYNEQFF.

This chain links TRBV9 with TRBJ2-1; TCRdb returns TRBD2, unconfirmable since there is no DNA. Germline loops: CDR1 SGDLS, CDR2 YYNGEE. There are 15 residues in the CDR3. This CDR3 reads CASSPHTTARAEQFF.

CDR3 sequence: CASTHGPAGDVGELFF. This chain links TRBV7-2 with TRBJ2-2; checking the TCRdb D call of TRBD1 is not possible without DNA. The germline CDR1 and CDR2 sequences are SGHTA and FQGNSA. This CDR3 spans 16 amino acids.

V and J are TRBV12-3 or TRBV12-4 and TRBJ1-1. This CDR3 is 15 amino acids long. CDR3 protein: CASTQTGTLNTEAFF.

This rearrangement joins TRBV5-6 to TRBJ2-1; TCRdb's assignment of TRBD2 cannot be checked, as there is no DNA. CDR1 is SGHDT, CDR2 YYEEEE, per germline. This CDR3 spans 14 amino acids. CDR3 sequence: CASSQSGGMNEQFF.

The chain has TRBV12-3 or TRBV12-4 and TRBJ1-5; TCRdb designates TRBD1, a call that cannot be tested without DNA. This CDR3 has 15 residues. The CDR3 here is CASSPRAQRGQPQHF.

V gene TRBV4-3 combines with J gene TRBJ2-4; lacking DNA, the TRBD2 call made by TCRdb goes unchecked. The CDR3 has 15 residues. CDR1 and CDR2 from the germline V gene are LGHNA and YSLEER. The CDR3 loop is CASSQLAGAKNIQYF.

The rearrangement joins TRBV5-6 to TRBJ2-1; TCRdb indicates TRBD2, and absent DNA this call remains unverified. The germline gives CDR1 SGHDT, CDR2 YYEEEE. This CDR3 spans 19 amino acids. The CDR3 sequence is CASSLVTRKSQGSYNEQFF.

The chain uses TRBV12-3 or TRBV12-4 and TRBJ2-6; without DNA, the TCRdb call of TRBD2 cannot be checked. The CDR3 has 15 amino acids. The CDR3 spells CASSPGVPGANVLTF.

V gene TRBV20-1 combines with J gene TRBJ1-1. CDR3 length: 13 residues. The V gene's germline CDR1 is DFQATT and CDR2 SNEGSKA (reference sequence). CDR3 protein: CSARVDLNTEAFF.